This TCR beta chain was retrieved from a study of cytomegalovirus exposure and HLA in healthy donors. Germline assignment: CDR1 SGDLS and CDR2 YYNGEE. CDR3 length: 14 amino acids. V was cut by 0 bases and J by 4 bases, with 10 bases left in between. Study-level findings and limits: Most TCR beta V segments were productive about 90% or about 30% of the time in an earlier analysis.

In the PCR, 60 Vbeta and 13 Jbeta primers were used. Repertoires were generated with immunoSEQ multiplex PCR, while TCRdb's copy carries only in-frame clones and drops some. The sample lists more than 95,000 clones, roughly four fifths occurring once. Details on this clone: Its target is not known.

The gene calls are TRBV9 and TRBJ1-1, with D perhaps TRBD1 (5 bases). Sequencing was performed on PBMCs. The receptor comes from a man younger than 35 in good health and CMV-seronegative. Here the CDR3 DNA reads TGTGCCAGCAGCGTAGGCGACAGTCCCACTGAAGCTTTCTTT. This codes for CASSVGDSPTEAFF.